This T cell receptor beta chain emerged from a study of blood T cell repertoires in COVID-19. Study in general: Nucleic acid was either cDNA or gDNA, and it came from T cells, B-cell-depleted T cells, or PBMCs.

Relative to its sample, this clone is medium-sized (0.01 to 0.1%). Germline CDR1 is LNHDA and CDR2 is SQIVND (reference sequence). This CDR3 is built from 14 residues. Trimming stripped 5 bases from V and 7 bases from J, with 15 bases between. Authors' methods: How many nucleated cells were present was estimated from reference gene primer amplification. Using immunoSEQ multiplex PCR, the repertoire was profiled, and TCRdb retains in-frame clones only, with some absent. V, J and clone size are those of that table, while D and trimming were read from the DNA. Of 110,000 to 150,000 clones detected, around 89% appear once; the ten largest clones hold over 2.5%.

V gene TRBV19 combines with J gene TRBJ2-1; tentative D call: TRBD1 (7 bases). Sequenced input: peripheral blood. The TCR originated in a man in his sixties with active or convalescent COVID-19. CDR3 loop: CASSPQGGRNEQFF. CDR3 DNA: TGTGCCAGTAGTCCTCAGGGGGGCAGAAATGAGCAGTTCTTC.